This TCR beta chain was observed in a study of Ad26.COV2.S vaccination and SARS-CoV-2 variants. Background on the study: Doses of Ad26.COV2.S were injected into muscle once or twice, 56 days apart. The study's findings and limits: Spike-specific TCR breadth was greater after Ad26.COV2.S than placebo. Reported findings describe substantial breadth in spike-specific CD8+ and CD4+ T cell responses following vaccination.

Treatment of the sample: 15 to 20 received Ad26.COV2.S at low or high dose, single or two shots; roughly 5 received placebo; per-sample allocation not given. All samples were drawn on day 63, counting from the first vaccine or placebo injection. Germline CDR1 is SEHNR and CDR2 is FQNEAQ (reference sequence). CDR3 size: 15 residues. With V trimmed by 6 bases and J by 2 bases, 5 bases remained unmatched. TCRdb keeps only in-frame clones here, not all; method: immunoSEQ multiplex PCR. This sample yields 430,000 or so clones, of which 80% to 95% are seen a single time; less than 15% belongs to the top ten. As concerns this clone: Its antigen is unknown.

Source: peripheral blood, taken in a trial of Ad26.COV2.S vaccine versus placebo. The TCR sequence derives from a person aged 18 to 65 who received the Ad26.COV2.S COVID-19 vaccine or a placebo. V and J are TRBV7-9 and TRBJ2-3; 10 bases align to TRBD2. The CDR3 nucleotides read TGTGCCAGCAGACGGACTAGCGGCAACACAGATACGCAGTATTTT. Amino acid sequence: CASRRTSGNTDTQYF. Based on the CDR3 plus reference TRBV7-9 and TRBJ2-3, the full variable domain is DTGVSQNPRHKITKRGQNVTFRCDPISEHNRLYWYRQTLGQGPEFLTYFQNEAQLEKSRLLSDRFSAERPKGSFSTLEIQRTEQGDSAMYLCASRRTSGNTDTQYFGPGTRLTVL.